Below, one T cell receptor (beta chain) is given with its context. Assay used: immunoSEQ multiplex PCR; TCRdb lists only in-frame clones, some missing. The data show roughly 250,000 clones, about nine tenths seen once. This sample is part of a study of blood T cell repertoires in COVID-19. About the research overall: Researchers got acute and convalescent COVID-19 samples from the United States, Italy and Spain. Sources were T cells, B-cell-depleted T cells, or PBMCs; the material itself was cDNA or gDNA.

Losses at the gene ends were 4 bases for V and 1 base for J; bases not matched to a gene: 7. Germline V gives CDR1 SGHNT, CDR2 YENEEA. The CDR3 runs to 16 residues. The chain couples TRBV11-3 to TRBJ2-3; 8 bases are shared with TRBD1. This receptor was obtained from a woman aged 45-65 years who had recovered from COVID-19. Sequenced: PBMCs or T cells enriched from blood (not recorded which). The CDR3 nucleotides are TGTGCCAGCAGCTCCCGAGGGACAGGCGGCACAGATACGCAGTATTTT. Its protein is CASSSRGTGGTDTQYF.